These 15 T cell receptor beta chains came from one sample sequenced in a study of cytomegalovirus exposure and HLA in healthy donors. PCR primers comprised 60 Vbeta and 13 Jbeta primers. Produced via immunoSEQ multiplex PCR; TCRdb's table is partial and in-frame only. The sample includes around 110,000 clones, about 76% of them seen just once. The source material was PBMCs. The receptors come from a young woman in good health and CMV-seronegative.

The genes are TRBV19 and TRBJ2-1; the D is unclear. The V gene lost 5 bases and the J gene lost 0 bases, with 11 bases spanning the gap. The CDR3 length is 15 residues. Germline V gene lookup returns CDR1 LNHDA and CDR2 SQIVND (reference sequence). CDR3 DNA: TGTGCCAGTAGTCGTACGCTCAGCTCCTACAATGAGCAGTTCTTC. Amino acids: CASSRTLSSYNEQFF.

The chain uses TRBV19 and TRBJ2-6, with 7 positions matching TRBD2. Germline V gene sequence: CDR1 LNHDA, CDR2 SQIVND (reference sequence). This CDR3 region has 13 residues. V lost 11 bases to trimming and J lost 0 bases; unmatched junction nucleotides: 1. CDR3 DNA sequence: TGTGCCGGGAGGGGCTCTGGGGCCAACGTCCTGACTTTC. Protein sequence: CAGRGSGANVLTF.

This chain links TRBV2 with TRBJ1-2; D uncertain. Germline loops: CDR1 SNHLY, CDR2 FYNNEI. V was shortened by 2 bases and J by 0 bases, with 10 bases between the two germline ends. This CDR3 comprises 15 residues. The CDR3 nucleotides read TGTGCCAGCAGTGAATGGCAACCTTCTAACTATGGCTACACCTTC. Translation: CASSEWQPSNYGYTF. The variable domain in full, completed from reference TRBV2 and TRBJ1-2, reads EPEVTQTPSHQVTQMGQEVILRCVPISNHLYFYWYRQILGQKVEFLVSFYNNEISEKSEIFDDQFSVERPDGSNFTLKIRSTKLEDSAMYFCASSEWQPSNYGYTFGSGTRLTVV.

The V and J genes are TRBV14 and TRBJ2-1; 10 bases align to TRBD1. V lost 1 base and J lost 4; bases outside the gene matches: 1. The CDR3 sequence is 15 residues long. The germline V gene has CDR1 SGHDN and CDR2 FVKESK. CDR3 region: CASSQGQGAYNEQFF. The CDR3 region has the DNA TGTGCCAGCAGCCAAGGACAGGGGGCTTACAATGAGCAGTTCTTC.

V usage is TRBV7-9 and J usage is TRBJ1-3; TRBD1 is a possible D gene (6 bases). The CDR3 has 15 amino acids. CDR1 is SEHNR, CDR2 FQNEAQ, per germline (reference sequence). Between the trimmed V and J ends, which lost 3 bases and 7 bases, there was a span of 16 bases. The CDR3 nucleotides are TGTGCCAGCAGCTTCGGTTCAGGGGTGGGGAACACCATATATTTT. It codes for CASSFGSGVGNTIYF.

The chain links TRBV11-3 to TRBJ2-3, with 7 bases identical to TRBD2. CDR1 SGHNT and CDR2 YENEEA come from the germline V gene. J lost 4 bases, V lost 3 bases, and 7 bases had no gene match. The CDR3 runs to 15 residues. The CDR3 protein is CASSFSSGWADTQYF. The CDR3 DNA follows: TGTGCCAGCAGCTTCAGTAGCGGGTGGGCAGATACGCAGTATTTT. Combining the CDR3 with reference TRBV11-3 and TRBJ2-3 gives the whole variable domain EAGVVQSPRYKIIEKKQPVAFWCNPISGHNTLYWYLQNLGQGPELLIRYENEEAVDDSQLPKDRFSAERLKGVDSTLKIQPAELGDSAVYLCASSFSSGWADTQYFGPGTRLTVL.

The genes are TRBV15 and TRBJ1-2; D is unresolved. The CDR3 loop spans 13 amino acids. Germline V lookup: CDR1 LNHNV, CDR2 YYDKDF (reference sequence). The V gene lost 0 bases and the J gene lost 8 bases, with 10 bases spanning the gap. CDR3 sequence reads: CATSRDSGWGYTF. The CDR3 DNA is TGTGCCACCAGCAGAGATTCGGGGTGGGGCTACACCTTC. The entire variable domain, with the rest obtained from reference TRBV15 and TRBJ1-2, is as follows: DAMVIQNPRYQVTQFGKPVTLSCSQTLNHNVMYWYQQKSSQAPKLLFHYYDKDFNNEADTPDNFQSRRPNTSFCFLDIRSPGLGDTAMYLCATSRDSGWGYTFGSGTRLTVV.

This chain uses TRBV6-5 with TRBJ2-1; 8 bases line up with TRBD2. CDR3 size: 14 residues. Germline values: CDR1 MNHEY, CDR2 SVGAGI. V was pared by 4 bases and J by 9 bases, with 8 bases of the junction left unmatched. The CDR3 sequence: CASSWSGLVGEQFF. The CDR3, as DNA: TGTGCCAGCAGTTGGTCGGGACTAGTCGGTGAGCAGTTCTTC.

The rearrangement joins TRBV7-9 to TRBJ2-7; D gene unclear. Trimming removed 5 bases from V and 6 bases from J, with 11 bases in between. The CDR3 is 12 residues long. Germline CDR1 is SEHNR and CDR2 is FQNEAQ (reference sequence). CDR3 DNA: TGTGCCAGCAGCCGACAATTACGCGAGCAGTACTTC. Translating gives CASSRQLREQYF.

The DNA for the CDR3 is TGTGCCAGCAGTGAACAGAACACTGAAGCTTTCTTT. Protein: CASSEQNTEAFF. V and J are TRBV6-5 and TRBJ1-1; D is ambiguous. CDR3 length: 12 amino acids. V was cut by 5 bases and J by 1 base, with 5 bases left in between. Per germline, CDR1 MNHEY and CDR2 SVGAGI.

J is TRBJ2-1 and V is TRBV5-1; D may be TRBD2 (7 bases). V was pared by 5 bases and J by 14 bases, with 17 bases between. The CDR3 consists of 12 residues. Germline CDR1 and CDR2: SGHRS and YFSETQ. The CDR3 DNA sequence: TGCGCCAGCAGGGGGGGGGCCGAGACTGAGTTCTTC. Its translation: CASRGGAETEFF.

The chain combines TRBV7-9 with TRBJ1-5; no firm D call. The germline V gene has CDR1 SEHNR and CDR2 FQNEAQ (reference sequence). Trimming removed 4 bases from V and 0 bases from J, with 4 bases in between. The CDR3 consists of 13 residues. The CDR3 nucleotides read TGTGCCAGCAGCTCCAATAGCAATCAGCCCCAGCATTTT. It encodes CASSSNSNQPQHF.

This rearrangement joins TRBV6-1 to TRBJ1-1, with TRBD1 as a possible D gene (6 bases). The CDR3 has 16 amino acids. Trimming stripped 2 bases from V and 1 base from J, with 14 bases between. The germline CDR1 and CDR2 sequences are MNHNS and SASEGT. The CDR3 here is CASSEFQGQGNTEAFF. In nucleotides, the CDR3 is TGTGCCAGCAGTGAATTTCAGGGGCAGGGGAACACTGAAGCTTTCTTT.

This clone was counted once. The chain carries TRBV28 and TRBJ2-5, with 7 bases matching TRBD1. The trim removed 6 bases at V and 5 bases at J, leaving 9 bases unmatched. CDR1 and CDR2 (germline): MDHEN, SYDVKM. The CDR3 is 14 residues long. This CDR3 reads CASSRSQGWETQYF. The DNA for the CDR3 is TGTGCCAGCAGCAGATCACAGGGGTGGGAGACCCAGTACTTC.

V is TRBV5-4 and J is TRBJ2-3, with 7 nucleotides matching TRBD2. V lost 2 bases and J lost 6; bases outside the gene matches: 9. The germline gives CDR1 SGHNT, CDR2 YYREEE (reference sequence). This CDR3 spans 15 amino acids. This chain's CDR3 is CASSFGGGLTDTQYF. The CDR3 region has the DNA TGTGCCAGCAGCTTTGGGGGAGGGCTCACGGATACGCAGTATTTT. The full variable domain, completed using reference TRBV5-4 and TRBJ2-3, is ETGVTQSPTHLIKTRGQQVTLRCSSQSGHNTVSWYQQALGQGPQFIFQYYREEENGRGNFPPRFSGLQFPNYSSELNVNALELDDSALYLCASSFGGGLTDTQYFGPGTRLTVL.